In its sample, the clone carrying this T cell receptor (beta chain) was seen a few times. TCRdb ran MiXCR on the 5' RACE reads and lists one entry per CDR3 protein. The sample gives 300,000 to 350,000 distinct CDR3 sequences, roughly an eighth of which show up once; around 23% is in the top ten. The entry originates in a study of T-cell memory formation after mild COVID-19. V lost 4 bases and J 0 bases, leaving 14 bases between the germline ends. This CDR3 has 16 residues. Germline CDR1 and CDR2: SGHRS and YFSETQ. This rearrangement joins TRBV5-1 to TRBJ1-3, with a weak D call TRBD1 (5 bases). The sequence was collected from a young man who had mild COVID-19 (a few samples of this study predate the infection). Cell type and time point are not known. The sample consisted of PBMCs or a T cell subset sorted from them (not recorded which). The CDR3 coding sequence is TGCGCCAGCAGCCGGGACGGAGCTTACTCTGGAAACACCATATATTTT. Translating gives CASSRDGAYSGNTIYF.